This TCR beta chain derives from a study of T cells in Graves' hyperthyroidism and ophthalmopathy. On the study more broadly: Peripheral blood was collected at initial diagnosis, before any treatment.

Individuals with ophthalmopathy presented a Clinical Activity Score of at least 3, a NOSPECS grade of at least 4 and a duration under 3 months. Regarding the study as a whole: From stable hyperthyroidism, ophthalmopathy was separated by a 13 V-J model.

Using RNA transcripts as the source, TCR beta CDR3 regions were amplified. In the first-round RT-PCR of the TCR CDR3, the HTBI primer set was used. TCRdb recomputed calls from the multiplex PCR reads with MiXCR, one row per CDR3 protein. The data contain roughly 290,000 distinct CDR3 sequences, around 15% of them seen just once; the ten biggest clones take up roughly 50%. This clonotype occurred many times. Its antigen is not known. The origin of this receptor is a woman in her sixties with Graves' ophthalmopathy. The specimen was blood.

CDR3 DNA: TGTGCCAGCAGCAGGACCTTGGGGCAGCCCCAGCATTTT. It encodes CASSRTLGQPQHF. The chain couples TRBV6-2 or TRBV6-3 to TRBJ1-5; no clear D gene. From germline, CDR1 is MNHEY and CDR2 SVGEGT. Trimming took 6 bases from V and 7 from J, leaving 13 bases between them. The CDR3 totals 13 residues.